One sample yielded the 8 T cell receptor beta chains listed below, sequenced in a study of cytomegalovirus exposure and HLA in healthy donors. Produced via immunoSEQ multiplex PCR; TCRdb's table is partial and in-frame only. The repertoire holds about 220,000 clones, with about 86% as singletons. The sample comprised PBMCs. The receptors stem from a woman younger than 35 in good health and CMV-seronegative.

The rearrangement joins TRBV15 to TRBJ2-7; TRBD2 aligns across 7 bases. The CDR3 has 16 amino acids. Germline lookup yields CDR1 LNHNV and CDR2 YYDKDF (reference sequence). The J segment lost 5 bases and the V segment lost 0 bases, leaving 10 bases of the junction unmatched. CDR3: CATSRELAGVRDEQYF. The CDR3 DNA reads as TGTGCCACCAGCAGAGAATTGGCGGGAGTAAGGGACGAGCAGTACTTC.

This CDR3 is CASSDPLGTSGLSSYEQYF. CDR3 nucleotides: TGTGCCAGCAGCGACCCCCTCGGGACTAGCGGGTTAAGCTCCTACGAGCAGTACTTC. This chain joins TRBV9 and TRBJ2-7; 12 bases map to TRBD2. The CDR3 has 19 residues. The V and J ends lost 3 bases and 0 bases, in that order; junction bases with no gene match: 13. Germline V gives CDR1 SGDLS, CDR2 YYNGEE. Using reference TRBV9 and TRBJ2-7 for the parts outside the CDR3, the full variable domain is DSGVTQTPKHLITATGQRVTLRCSPRSGDLSVYWYQQSLDQGLQFLIQYYNGEERAKGNILERFSAQQFPDLHSELNLSSLELGDSALYFCASSDPLGTSGLSSYEQYFGPGTRLTVT.

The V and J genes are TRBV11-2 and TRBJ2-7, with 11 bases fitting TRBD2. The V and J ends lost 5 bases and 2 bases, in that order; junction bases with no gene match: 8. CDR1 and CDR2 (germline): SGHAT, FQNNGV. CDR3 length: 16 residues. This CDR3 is CASSPNSGRAPYEQYF. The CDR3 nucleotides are TGTGCCAGCAGCCCTAATAGCGGGAGGGCCCCCTACGAGCAGTACTTC.

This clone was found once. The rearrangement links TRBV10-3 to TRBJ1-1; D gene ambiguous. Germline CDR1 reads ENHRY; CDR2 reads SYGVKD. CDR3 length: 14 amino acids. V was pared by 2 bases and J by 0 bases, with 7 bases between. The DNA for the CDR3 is TGTGCCATCAGTGAGGCGTTCTTGAACACTGAAGCTTTCTTT. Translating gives CAISEAFLNTEAFF.

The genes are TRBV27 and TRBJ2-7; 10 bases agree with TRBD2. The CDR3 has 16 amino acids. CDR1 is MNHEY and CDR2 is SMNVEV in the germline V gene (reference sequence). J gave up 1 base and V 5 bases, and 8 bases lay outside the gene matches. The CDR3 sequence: CASSPNRAGGSYEQYF. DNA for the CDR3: TGTGCCAGCAGTCCCAACCGAGCGGGAGGGTCCTACGAGCAGTACTTC.

Here the CDR3 DNA reads TGTGCCAGCAGTGAATACCAGGGGTTTCGGTACGAGCAGTACTTC. It specifies CASSEYQGFRYEQYF. The rearrangement uses TRBV6-1 and TRBJ2-7, with D tentatively TRBD1 (6 bases). Germline V lookup: CDR1 MNHNS, CDR2 SASEGT. The V and J ends lost 2 bases and 4 bases respectively, with 15 bases between them. CDR3 length equals 15 residues.

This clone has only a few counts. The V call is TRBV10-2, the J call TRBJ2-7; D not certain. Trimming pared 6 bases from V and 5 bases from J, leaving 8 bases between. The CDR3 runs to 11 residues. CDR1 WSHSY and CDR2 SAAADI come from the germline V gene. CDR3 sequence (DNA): TGCGCCAGCAGCTCAGGCCACGAGCAGTACTTC. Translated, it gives CASSSGHEQYF.

CDR3: CASGSPGLHNEQFF. Written as DNA, the CDR3 is TGTGCCAGCGGATCCCCGGGACTTCACAATGAGCAGTTCTTC. The V call is TRBV6-5, the J call TRBJ2-1; D may be TRBD2 (6 bases). The CDR3 sequence is 14 residues long. Between the trimmed V and J ends, which lost 8 bases and 5 bases, there was a span of 16 bases. Germline CDR1 is MNHEY and CDR2 is SVGAGI.